Below, 28 T cell receptor beta chains from the same sample are listed, as sequenced in a study of T-cell memory formation after mild COVID-19. MiXCR was run by TCRdb on the 5' RACE reads, yielding one entry per CDR3 protein. The sample yields roughly 300,000 distinct CDR3 sequences, 15% to 20% seen once. Material: PBMCs or a T cell subset sorted from them (not recorded which). These receptors were obtained from a man between 18 and 29 years old who had mild COVID-19 (a few samples of this study predate the infection). Cell type and time point are not known.

This chain links TRBV7-9 with TRBJ1-4, with 11 bases that match TRBD1. Germline values: CDR1 SEHNR, CDR2 FQNEAQ (reference sequence). There are 19 residues in the CDR3. Trimming at V came to 4 bases and at J to 8 bases, leaving 18 bases not matched to a gene. CDR3: CASSSAGTGGHSGREKLFF. The CDR3 DNA reads as TGTGCCAGCAGCTCCGCCGGGACAGGGGGTCACTCCGGTCGAGAAAAACTGTTTTTT.

This chain connects TRBV29-1 to TRBJ1-1; D unclear. This CDR3 has 13 residues. Per the germline V gene, CDR1 is SQVTM and CDR2 is ANQGSEA. The V and J ends lost 5 bases and 4 bases respectively, with 14 bases between them. The CDR3 reads CSVFGAGPTEAFF. The DNA for the CDR3 is TGCAGCGTTTTTGGAGCCGGGCCCACTGAAGCTTTCTTT.

This chain links TRBV5-1 with TRBJ2-7; TRBD2 matches 7 bases. The V and J ends lost 3 bases and 2 bases, in that order; junction bases with no gene match: 2. Germline loops: CDR1 SGHRS, CDR2 YFSETQ. The CDR3 extends over 13 amino acids. The CDR3 nucleotides are TGCGCCAGCAGCTGGCTAGCGGCCTACGAGCAGTACTTC. Encoded protein: CASSWLAAYEQYF. The full variable domain, with the rest looked up from reference TRBV5-1 and TRBJ2-7, is KAGVTQTPRYLIKTRGQQVTLSCSPISGHRSVSWYQQTPGQGLQFLFEYFSETQRNKGNFPGRFSGRQFSNSRSEMNVSTLELGDSALYLCASSWLAAYEQYFGPGTRLTVT.

This clonotype was picked up a small number of times. This sequence joins TRBV29-1 and TRBJ1-3; no reliable D call. CDR3 length equals 14 residues. Looked up from germline, CDR1 is SQVTM and CDR2 is ANQGSEA. The V end lost 7 bases, the J end lost 0 bases, and 13 bases lay between the germline ends. The CDR3 protein is CSARTLISGNTIYF. CDR3 nucleotides: TGCAGCGCTCGGACTCTTATCTCTGGAAACACCATATATTTT. Supplemented by reference TRBV29-1 and TRBJ1-3, the full variable domain reads SAVISQKPSRDICQRGTSLTIQCQVDSQVTMMFWYRQQPGQSLTLIATANQGSEATYESGFVIDKFPISRPNLTFSTLTVSNMSPEDSSIYLCSARTLISGNTIYFGEGSWLTVV.

The gene calls are TRBV9 and TRBJ2-1; D tentatively reads TRBD1 or TRBD2 (5 bases each). Germline V lookup: CDR1 SGDLS, CDR2 YYNGEE. The CDR3 covers 12 residues. V dropped 0 bases and J dropped 10 bases, with 8 bases sitting between them. The CDR3 region is CASSVDGAEQFF. The CDR3 DNA follows: TGTGCCAGCAGCGTAGACGGGGCCGAGCAGTTCTTC.

This clonotype was seen only a few times. The chain uses TRBV19 and TRBJ1-1; 9 bases fit TRBD1. V lost 6 bases and J lost 5; bases outside the gene matches: 4. Germline CDR1 reads LNHDA; CDR2 reads SQIVND (reference sequence). The CDR3 is made up of 13 amino acids. The CDR3 loop is CASRKGQGTEAFF. The CDR3, as DNA: TGTGCCAGTAGAAAAGGACAGGGGACTGAAGCTTTCTTT.

This clonotype appeared a few times. This chain links TRBV4-1 with TRBJ2-5, with a possible D match to TRBD2 (5 bases). The germline CDR1 and CDR2 sequences are MGHRA and YSYEKL. The CDR3 runs to 15 residues. Deletions cut 1 base from V and 7 bases from J, with 16 bases between. CDR3 residues: CASSQVDGVGRTQYF. CDR3 DNA sequence: TGCGCCAGCAGCCAAGTGGACGGGGTCGGGCGGACCCAGTACTTC.

This clonotype was picked up a small number of times. The rearrangement joins TRBV4-3 to TRBJ1-6; maybe TRBD1 (5 bases). The CDR3 is 16 residues long. The V and J ends lost 3 bases and 8 bases respectively, with 17 bases between them. Germline V CDR1 and CDR2: LGHNA, YSLEER. Here the CDR3 DNA reads TGCGCCAGCAGCCACGGTCGACAGAGAACATATTCACCCCTCCACTTT. Amino acids: CASSHGRQRTYSPLHF.

A few counts support this clonotype. V is TRBV5-5 and J is TRBJ2-5; 12 bases are shared with TRBD1. Trimming at V came to 3 bases and at J to 4 bases, leaving 4 bases not matched to a gene. The CDR3 is 15 residues long. Germline assignment: CDR1 SGHKS and CDR2 YYEKEE (reference sequence). The CDR3 DNA follows: TGTGCCAGCAGCTGGGGACAGGGGGCGAGAGAGACCCAGTACTTC. Its protein is CASSWGQGARETQYF.

This clonotype was recorded a few times. The genes are TRBV9 and TRBJ2-5, with unresolved D. CDR3 length: 16 amino acids. Germline CDR1 SGDLS, CDR2 YYNGEE. V was pared by 0 bases and J by 4 bases, with 16 bases between. This CDR3 is CASSVDGTGRPETQYF. CDR3 DNA: TGTGCCAGCAGCGTAGATGGTACGGGCCGTCCAGAGACCCAGTACTTC.

This clonotype occurred a few times. This chain links TRBV3-1 with TRBJ1-1; unclear D gene. V lost 4 bases and J lost 4, with 13 bases in between. The germline V gene encodes CDR1 LGHDT and CDR2 YNNKEL (reference sequence). CDR3 length: 14 residues. The CDR3 is CASSLLSGATEAFF. CDR3 DNA: TGTGCCAGCAGCCTCCTCAGTGGCGCCACTGAAGCTTTCTTT.

The chain carries TRBV2 and TRBJ2-5; 7 bases fit TRBD2. V dropped 8 bases and J dropped 7; count of bases not matched to a gene: 10. CDR1 is SNHLY, CDR2 FYNNEI, per germline. CDR3 length equals 13 residues. This CDR3 reads CASRKTSPGTQYF. The CDR3 DNA reads as TGTGCCAGCCGTAAGACTAGCCCAGGGACCCAGTACTTC.

This clonotype was counted only a few times. V usage is TRBV7-9 and J usage is TRBJ2-5; TRBD1 matches at 8 bases. The CDR3 is 16 amino acids. Germline loops: CDR1 SEHNR, CDR2 FQNEAQ (reference sequence). V lost 5 bases, J lost 3 bases, and 11 bases stayed unmatched. The CDR3 region is CASSLSRTGTEETQYF. CDR3 sequence (DNA): TGTGCCAGCAGCCTCTCACGGACAGGGACGGAAGAGACCCAGTACTTC.

The table lists this clonotype with a few counts. The chain recombines TRBV9 with TRBJ2-7; no definite D call. CDR1 and CDR2 from the germline V gene are SGDLS and YYNGEE. The CDR3 has 13 amino acids. V was shortened by 1 base and J by 4 bases, with 9 bases between the two germline ends. As DNA, the CDR3 is TGTGCCAGCAGCGTAACTGGGGAATACGAGCAGTACTTC. Protein: CASSVTGEYEQYF.

This clonotype has just a few counts. The chain employs TRBV4-1 and TRBJ1-4, with 7 bases that match TRBD1. This CDR3 comprises 15 residues. J was trimmed by 8 bases and V by 6 bases; bases with no gene match: 12. CDR1 is MGHRA and CDR2 is YSYEKL in the germline V gene. The CDR3 region has the DNA TGCGCCAGCAGTCCTAGGGGGCTGATTCGAGAAAAACTGTTTTTT. This translates into CASSPRGLIREKLFF.

In its sample, this clonotype was seen many times. The rearrangement joins TRBV20-1 to TRBJ1-1, with D tentatively TRBD1 (5 bases). This CDR3 spans 14 amino acids. Germline V gene data show CDR1 as DFQATT and CDR2 as SNEGSKA (reference sequence). Trimming removed 3 bases at V and 2 bases at J, with 13 bases between. CDR3 region: CSARPGGANTEAFF. DNA of the CDR3: TGCAGTGCTAGGCCCGGAGGGGCAAACACTGAAGCTTTCTTT.

This clonotype has ten or more counts. V and J are TRBV4-1 and TRBJ2-2; D is ambiguous. Trimming cost V 3 bases and J 3 bases, with 5 bases left between them. From germline, CDR1 is MGHRA and CDR2 YSYEKL. The CDR3 spans 13 residues. CDR3 DNA: TGCGCCAGCAGCCAGGCCTACACCGGGGAGCTGTTTTTT. It translates to CASSQAYTGELFF.

This clonotype was detected a few times. V usage is TRBV6-6 and J usage is TRBJ2-1, with 13 nucleotides matching TRBD2. There are 15 residues in the CDR3. The V segment lost 7 bases and the J segment 9 bases; nucleotides outside the gene matches: 9. Germline assignment: CDR1 MNHNY and CDR2 SVGAGI (reference sequence). In DNA form, the CDR3 reads TGTGCCAGCAATTTCGCCGGGACTAGCGGGACTGAGCAGTTCTTC. Protein: CASNFAGTSGTEQFF.

The chain uses TRBV6-2 or TRBV6-3 and TRBJ2-7; 7 nucleotides align to TRBD1. The V gene end was trimmed by 2 bases and the J gene end by 4 bases; junction bases not matched to a gene: 11. CDR1 and CDR2 (germline): MNHEY, SVGEGT. CDR3 length equals 16 residues. The CDR3 DNA follows: TGTGCCAGCAGTTACCCACCGGGACAGAGGGGGTACGAGCAGTACTTC. Translating gives CASSYPPGQRGYEQYF.

The CDR3 here is CASSPDRLDSYEQYV. DNA for the CDR3: TGCGCCAGCAGCCCCGACAGACTAGACTCCTACGAGCAGTACGTC. The rearrangement links TRBV5-1 to TRBJ2-7; D perhaps matches TRBD2 (6 bases). The CDR3 runs to 15 residues. The germline V gene has CDR1 SGHRS and CDR2 YFSETQ. Trimming took 4 bases from V and 0 from J, leaving 14 bases between them.

This clonotype was detected ten times or more. The V call is TRBV4-1, the J call TRBJ2-5; D is possibly TRBD1 or TRBD2 (6 bases each). Germline-derived CDR1 and CDR2 are MGHRA and YSYEKL. V lost 4 bases, J lost 4 bases, and 19 bases lay in between. CDR3 length equals 16 residues. The CDR3 protein is CASSPTGAPSRETQYF. The CDR3 coding sequence is TGCGCCAGCAGCCCGACGGGGGCTCCCTCTCGAGAGACCCAGTACTTC.

This clonotype was detected ten times or more. The genes are TRBV9 and TRBJ1-6; D may be TRBD1 (6 bases). This CDR3 contains 15 residues. V dropped 0 bases and J dropped 3 bases, with 7 bases sitting between them. The germline V gene has CDR1 SGDLS and CDR2 YYNGEE. CDR3 region: CASSVEGGYNSPLHF. CDR3 sequence (DNA): TGTGCCAGCAGCGTAGAAGGGGGCTATAATTCACCCCTCCACTTT.

The chain links TRBV5-1 to TRBJ1-1; 9 bases are a match to TRBD1. The V gene end was trimmed by 3 bases and the J gene end by 6 bases; junction bases not matched to a gene: 15. Germline V gene data show CDR1 as SGHRS and CDR2 as YFSETQ. The CDR3 is 17 amino acids. The DNA of the CDR3 is TGCGCCAGCAGCTCAGTTCGGGACAGGGTTAATGTCGCTGAAGCTTTCTTT. As protein: CASSSVRDRVNVAEAFF.

This rearrangement joins TRBV11-2 to TRBJ1-6; TRBD1 matches 9 bases. The V and J ends lost 2 bases and 8 bases, in that order; junction bases with no gene match: 4. The CDR3 spans 15 residues. The V gene's germline CDR1 is SGHAT and CDR2 FQNNGV. The CDR3 coding sequence is TGTGCCAGCAGCTTATTAGGGACAGGGCATTCACCCCTCCACTTT. Its translation is CASSLLGTGHSPLHF.

There are a few counts of this clonotype. This chain connects TRBV9 to TRBJ1-4, with D perhaps matching TRBD1 (5 bases). This CDR3 has 15 residues. Germline CDR1 is SGDLS and CDR2 is YYNGEE. Trimming stripped 3 bases from V and 11 bases from J, with 20 bases between. DNA of the CDR3: TGTGCCAGCAGCGGCCCCCGAAACTCGGGGGAGAAACTGTTTTTT. Translated, it gives CASSGPRNSGEKLFF.

This clonotype was seen at least ten times. V is TRBV20-1 and J is TRBJ1-5; 10 bases map to TRBD1. The germline gives CDR1 DFQATT, CDR2 SNEGSKA (reference sequence). The CDR3 has 18 residues. V dropped 0 bases and J dropped 0; count of bases not matched to a gene: 8. Here the CDR3 reads CSARELGQGIYSNQPQHF. In nucleotides, the CDR3 is TGCAGTGCTAGAGAACTGGGACAGGGGATTTATAGCAATCAGCCCCAGCATTTT.

This clonotype was detected a few times. No DNA is shown, since the ends of the CDR3 on it are uncertain; the CDR3 is the one TCRdb lists. The gene calls are TRBV6-2 or TRBV6-3 and TRBJ2-3; the table's D call, TRBD1, has no DNA check behind it. Germline CDR1 reads MNHEY; CDR2 reads SVGEGT. The CDR3 is 17 amino acids long, termini counted. CDR3 residues: CASSSSTGTFSTDTQYF.

This rearrangement joins TRBV6-6 to TRBJ2-7; 9 bases are a match to TRBD1. This CDR3 has 21 residues. Germline CDR1 MNHNY, CDR2 SVGAGI (reference sequence). V shed 0 bases, J shed 6 bases, and the junction held 24 bases outside the gene matches. The CDR3: CASSYSSPLGQGNWHYSEQYV. The CDR3 DNA reads TGTGCCAGCAGTTACTCGAGTCCCCTGGGACAGGGAAATTGGCACTACTCCGAGCAGTACGTC.